This TCR beta chain originates from a study of CD8+ T cells in alopecia areata. Sample treatment: oral pan-JAK inhibitor, 5-10 mg twice daily. As regards this clone: Antigen specificity is unknown.

Study-wide findings and caveats: Scalp specimens additionally yield sequences from normal skin's resident alphabeta T cells.

The CDR3 length is 15 residues. Germline V gene data show CDR1 as SGDLS and CDR2 as YYNGEE. Trimming stripped 0 bases from V and 2 bases from J, with 9 bases between. Investigators isolated RNA and reverse transcribed it into cDNA to act as the sequencing template. Here immunoSEQ multiplex PCR was the method, and the copy in TCRdb shows in-frame clones only, minus some. The repertoire holds about 76,000 clones, with around 66% as singletons. The sequencing here drew on CD8+ T cells sorted from blood, taken at week 24, from a patient treated with tofacitinib. The chain combines TRBV9 with TRBJ2-1; D not certain. The TCR comes from a human donor with alopecia areata. In nucleotides, the CDR3 is TGTGCCAGCAGCGTAGGGCGTAGGACCTACAATGAGCAGTTCTTC. Translation: CASSVGRRTYNEQFF.